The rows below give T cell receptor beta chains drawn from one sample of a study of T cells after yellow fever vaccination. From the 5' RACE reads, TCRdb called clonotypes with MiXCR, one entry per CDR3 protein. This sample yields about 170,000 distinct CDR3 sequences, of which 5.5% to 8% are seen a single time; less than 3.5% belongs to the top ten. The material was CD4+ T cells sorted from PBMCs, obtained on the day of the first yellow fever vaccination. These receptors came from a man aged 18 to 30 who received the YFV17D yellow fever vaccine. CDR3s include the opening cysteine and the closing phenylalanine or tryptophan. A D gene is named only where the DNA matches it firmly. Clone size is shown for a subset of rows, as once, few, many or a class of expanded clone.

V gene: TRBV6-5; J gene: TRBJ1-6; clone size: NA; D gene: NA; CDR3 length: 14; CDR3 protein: CASSGWGTGSPLHF; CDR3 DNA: TGTGCCAGCAGCGGATGGGGTACGGGGTCACCCCTCCACTTT
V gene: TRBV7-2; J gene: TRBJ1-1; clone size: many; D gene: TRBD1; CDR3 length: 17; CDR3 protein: CASSPGGAGGANTEAFF; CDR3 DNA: TGTGCCAGCAGCCCCGGTGGGGCAGGGGGCGCGAACACTGAAGCTTTCTTT
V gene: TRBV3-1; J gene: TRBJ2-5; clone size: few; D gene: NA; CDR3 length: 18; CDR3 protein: CASSQDPANGGRKETQYF; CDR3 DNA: TGTGCCAGCAGCCAAGATCCGGCGAACGGGGGCAGAAAAGAGACCCAGTACTTC
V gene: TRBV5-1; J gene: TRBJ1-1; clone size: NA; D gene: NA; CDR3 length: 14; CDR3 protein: CASSLASMNTEAFF; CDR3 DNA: TGCGCCAGCAGCTTGGCCAGCATGAACACTGAAGCTTTCTTT
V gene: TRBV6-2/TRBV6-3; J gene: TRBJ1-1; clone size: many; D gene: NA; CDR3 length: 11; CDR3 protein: CASSYPTEAFF; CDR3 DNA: TGTGCCAGCAGTTACCCCACGGAGGCTTTCTTT
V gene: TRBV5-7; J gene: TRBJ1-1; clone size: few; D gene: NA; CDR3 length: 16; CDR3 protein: CASSGEGTIRNTEAFF; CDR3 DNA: TGTGCCAGCAGCGGGGAGGGGACGATTCGGAACACTGAAGCTTTCTTT
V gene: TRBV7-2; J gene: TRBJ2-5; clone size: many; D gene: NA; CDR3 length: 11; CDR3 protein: CASSLKETQYF; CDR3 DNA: TGTGCCAGCAGCTTAAAAGAGACCCAGTACTTC
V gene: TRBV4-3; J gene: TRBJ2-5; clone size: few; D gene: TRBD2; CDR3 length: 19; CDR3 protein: CASSQESRSLADVQETQYF; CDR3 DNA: TGCGCCAGCAGCCAAGAGAGTAGGAGCCTAGCGGACGTGCAAGAGACCCAGTACTTC
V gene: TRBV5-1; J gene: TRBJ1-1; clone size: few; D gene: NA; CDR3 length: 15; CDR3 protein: CASSSKTGLETEAFF; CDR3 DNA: TGCGCCAGCAGCTCAAAAACAGGGTTGGAAACTGAAGCTTTCTTT
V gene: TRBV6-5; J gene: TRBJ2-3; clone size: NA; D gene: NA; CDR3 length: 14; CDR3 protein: CASSYSTRTDTQYF; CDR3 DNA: TGTGCCAGCAGTTACAGCACCCGCACCGATACGCAGTATTTT
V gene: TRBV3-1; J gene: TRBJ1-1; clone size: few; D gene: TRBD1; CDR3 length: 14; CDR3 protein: CASSSRGLGTEAFF; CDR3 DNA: TGTGCCAGCAGCTCTAGGGGGCTCGGCACTGAAGCTTTCTTT
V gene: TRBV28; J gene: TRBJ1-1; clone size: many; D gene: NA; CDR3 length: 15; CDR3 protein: CASSSAGSVNTEAFF; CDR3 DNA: TGTGCCAGCAGTTCCGCCGGCAGCGTGAACACTGAAGCTTTCTTT
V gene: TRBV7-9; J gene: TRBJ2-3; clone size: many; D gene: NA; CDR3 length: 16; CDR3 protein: CASSKADRASTDTQYF; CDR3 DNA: TGTGCCAGCAGCAAGGCGGACAGAGCTAGCACAGATACGCAGTATTTT
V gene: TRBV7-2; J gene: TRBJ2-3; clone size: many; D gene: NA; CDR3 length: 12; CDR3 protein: CASSRSPDTQYF; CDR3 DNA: TGTGCCAGCAGCCGGAGCCCCGATACGCAGTATTTT
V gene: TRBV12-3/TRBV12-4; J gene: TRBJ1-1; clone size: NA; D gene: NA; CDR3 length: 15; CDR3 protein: CTSTTPRAGETEAFF; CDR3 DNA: TGTACCAGCACCACCCCTAGGGCAGGGGAGACTGAAGCTTTCTTT
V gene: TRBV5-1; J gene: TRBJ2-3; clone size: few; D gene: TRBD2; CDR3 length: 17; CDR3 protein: CASSPPLAGGPTDTQYF; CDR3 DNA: TGCGCCAGCAGCCCACCCCTAGCGGGGGGGCCCACAGATACGCAGTATTTT
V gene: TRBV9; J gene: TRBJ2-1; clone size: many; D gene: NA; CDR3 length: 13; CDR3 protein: CASSVLGSNEQFF; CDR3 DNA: TGTGCCAGCAGCGTACTCGGGTCCAATGAGCAGTTCTTC
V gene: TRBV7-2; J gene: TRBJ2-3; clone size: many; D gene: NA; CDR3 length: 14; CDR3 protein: CASSLGGSLDTQYF; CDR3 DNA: TGTGCCAGCAGCTTAGGGGGTAGTTTGGATACGCAGTATTTT
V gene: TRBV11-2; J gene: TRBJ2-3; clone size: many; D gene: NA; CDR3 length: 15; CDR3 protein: CASSFGRPSTDTQYF; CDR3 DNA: TGTGCCAGCAGCTTCGGAAGACCTAGCACAGATACGCAGTATTTT
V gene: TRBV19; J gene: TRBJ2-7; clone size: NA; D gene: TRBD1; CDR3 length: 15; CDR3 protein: CASSSSGTGRYEQYF; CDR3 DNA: TGTGCCAGTAGTTCCTCCGGGACAGGCCGATACGAGCAGTACTTC
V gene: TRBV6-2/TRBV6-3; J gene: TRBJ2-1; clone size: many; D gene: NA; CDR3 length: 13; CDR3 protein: CASGGSSYNEQFF; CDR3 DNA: TGTGCCAGCGGGGGGAGCTCCTACAATGAGCAGTTCTTC
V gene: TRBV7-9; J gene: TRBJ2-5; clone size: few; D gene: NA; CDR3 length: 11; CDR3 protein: CASSRDETQYF; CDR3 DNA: TGTGCCAGCAGCCGAGATGAGACCCAGTACTTC
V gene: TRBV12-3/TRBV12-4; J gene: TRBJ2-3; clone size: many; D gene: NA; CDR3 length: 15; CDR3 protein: CASSLQGDSTDTQYF; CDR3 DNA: TGTGCCAGCAGTTTACAGGGCGATAGCACAGATACGCAGTATTTT
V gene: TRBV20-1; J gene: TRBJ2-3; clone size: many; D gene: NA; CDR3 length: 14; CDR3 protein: CSVPLASQTDTQYF; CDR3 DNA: TGCAGTGTTCCCTTAGCGTCTCAGACAGATACGCAGTATTTT
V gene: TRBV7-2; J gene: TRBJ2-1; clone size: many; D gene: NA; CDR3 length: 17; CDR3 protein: CASSLSDLPRSYNEQFF; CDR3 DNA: TGTGCCAGCAGCTTATCGGACCTACCACGCTCCTACAATGAGCAGTTCTTC
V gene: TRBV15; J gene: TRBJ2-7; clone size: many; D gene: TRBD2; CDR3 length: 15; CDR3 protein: CATSRGRERGYEQYF; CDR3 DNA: TGTGCCACCAGCAGAGGCAGGGAGCGGGGATACGAGCAGTACTTC
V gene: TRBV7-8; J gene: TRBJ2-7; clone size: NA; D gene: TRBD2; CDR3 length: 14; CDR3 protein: CASGSSTSGGMKYF; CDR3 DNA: TGTGCCAGCGGCTCCTCGACTAGCGGGGGTATGAAGTACTTC
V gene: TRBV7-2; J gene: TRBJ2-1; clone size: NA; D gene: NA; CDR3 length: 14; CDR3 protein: CASSLSGNVGEQFF; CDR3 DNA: TGTGCCAGCAGCTTATCGGGGAACGTCGGTGAGCAGTTCTTC
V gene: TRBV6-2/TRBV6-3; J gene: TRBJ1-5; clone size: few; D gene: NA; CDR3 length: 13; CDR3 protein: CASGTGGRQPQHF; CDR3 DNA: TGTGCCAGCGGTACGGGGGGCCGGCAGCCCCAGCATTTT
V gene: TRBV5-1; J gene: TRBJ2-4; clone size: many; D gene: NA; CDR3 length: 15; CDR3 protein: CASSSMPLAKNIQYF; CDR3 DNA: TGCGCCAGCAGCTCGATGCCTCTAGCCAAAAACATTCAGTACTTC
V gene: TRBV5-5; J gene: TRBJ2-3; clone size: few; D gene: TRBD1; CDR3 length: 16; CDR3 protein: CASSTRQGGAADTQYF; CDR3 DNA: TGTGCCAGCAGTACAAGACAGGGGGGCGCGGCAGATACGCAGTATTTT
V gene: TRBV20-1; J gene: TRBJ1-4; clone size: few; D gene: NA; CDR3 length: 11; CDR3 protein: CSAPGGEKLFF; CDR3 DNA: TGCAGTGCTCCCGGAGGCGAAAAACTGTTTTTT
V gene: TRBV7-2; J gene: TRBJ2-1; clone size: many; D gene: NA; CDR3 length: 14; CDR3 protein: CASSSQEGRSAQFF; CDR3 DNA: TGTGCCAGCAGCTCTCAGGAGGGGAGGTCGGCGCAGTTCTTC
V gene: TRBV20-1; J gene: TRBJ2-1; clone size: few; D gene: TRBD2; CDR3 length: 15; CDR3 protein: CSATIAGDSYNEQFF; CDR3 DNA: TGCAGTGCTACAATAGCGGGGGATTCCTACAATGAGCAGTTCTTC
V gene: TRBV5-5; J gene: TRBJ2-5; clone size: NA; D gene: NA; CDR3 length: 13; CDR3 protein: CASSFLVQETQYF; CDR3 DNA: TGTGCCAGCAGCTTTTTAGTTCAGGAGACCCAGTACTTC
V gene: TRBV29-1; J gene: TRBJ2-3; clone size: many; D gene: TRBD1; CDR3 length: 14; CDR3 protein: CSVARTGQADTQYF; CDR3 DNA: TGCAGCGTTGCTAGGACAGGGCAGGCAGATACGCAGTATTTT
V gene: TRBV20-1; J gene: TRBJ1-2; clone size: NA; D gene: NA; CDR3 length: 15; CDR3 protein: CSAREAPGWVSGYTF; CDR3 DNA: TGCAGTGCTAGAGAGGCCCCGGGTTGGGTCTCTGGCTACACCTTC
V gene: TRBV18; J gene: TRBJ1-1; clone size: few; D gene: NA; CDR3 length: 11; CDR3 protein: CASSTETEAFF; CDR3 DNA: TGTGCCAGCTCTACGGAGACTGAAGCTTTCTTT
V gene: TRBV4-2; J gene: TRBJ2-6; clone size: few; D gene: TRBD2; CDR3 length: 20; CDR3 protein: CASSPQWGSGDRSGANVLTF; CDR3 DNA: TGTGCCAGCAGCCCCCAGTGGGGTAGCGGGGACCGCTCTGGGGCCAACGTCCTGACTTTC
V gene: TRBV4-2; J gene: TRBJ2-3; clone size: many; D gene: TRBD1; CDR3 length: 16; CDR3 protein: CASSRTGQGGTDTQYF; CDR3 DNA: TGTGCCAGCAGCCGTACGGGACAGGGCGGCACAGATACGCAGTATTTT
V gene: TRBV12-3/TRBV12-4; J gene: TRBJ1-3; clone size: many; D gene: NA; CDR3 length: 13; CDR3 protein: CASTLISGNTIYF; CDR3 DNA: TGTGCCAGCACCCTGATCTCTGGAAACACCATATATTTT
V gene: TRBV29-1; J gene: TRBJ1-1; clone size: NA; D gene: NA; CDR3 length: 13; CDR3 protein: CSLGGKAGTEAFF; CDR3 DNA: TGCAGCCTTGGGGGTAAGGCGGGGACTGAAGCTTTCTTT
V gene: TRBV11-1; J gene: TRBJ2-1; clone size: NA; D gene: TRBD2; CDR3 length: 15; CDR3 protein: CASSPGASGYNEQFF; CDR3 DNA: TGTGCCAGCAGCCCCGGGGCTAGCGGGTACAATGAGCAGTTCTTC
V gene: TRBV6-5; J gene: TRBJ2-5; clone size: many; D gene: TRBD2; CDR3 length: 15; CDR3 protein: CASSYSGGGAKTQYF; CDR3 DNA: TGTGCCAGCAGTTACTCTGGCGGGGGGGCGAAGACCCAGTACTTC
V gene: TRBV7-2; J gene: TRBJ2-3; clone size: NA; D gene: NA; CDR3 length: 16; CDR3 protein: CASSLGRDPSIDTQYF; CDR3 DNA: TGTGCCAGCAGCTTAGGCCGGGACCCAAGCATAGATACGCAGTATTTT